Listed below are T cell receptor beta chains from one sample, sequenced in a study of cytomegalovirus exposure and HLA in healthy donors. Some clones are missing from TCRdb's copy, which holds only in-frame ones; the method was immunoSEQ multiplex PCR. The repertoire has 200,000 or so clones, roughly 82% of them found once; the top ten carry roughly 7%. Input material: PBMCs. The receptors stem from a man between 18 and 35 years old in good health and CMV-seropositive. The CDR3 runs from the conserved cysteine through the conserved F or W. Fields, in order: V gene, D gene, J gene, clone size, CDR3 protein, CDR3 DNA. A D gene is named only where the DNA matches it firmly. Clone size, where shown, is once, few, many, or a class for clones that have expanded.

TRBV19	TRBD2	TRBJ2-7	-	CASTSSGYEQYF	TGTGCCAGTACTTCTAGCGGCTACGAGCAGTACTTC
TRBV27	TRBD2	TRBJ2-7	-	CASRRGLAVPYEQYF	TGTGCCAGCAGGAGAGGACTAGCGGTTCCCTACGAGCAGTACTTC
TRBV15	TRBD2	TRBJ2-1	few	CATSPTGREVYNEQFF	TGTGCCACCAGCCCCACCGGGCGGGAGGTTTACAATGAGCAGTTCTTC
TRBV19	TRBD2	TRBJ2-1	few	CASSISEAGTSGPYNEQFF	TGTGCCAGTAGTATATCCGAGGCTGGCACTAGCGGGCCTTACAATGAGCAGTTCTTC
TRBV9	-	TRBJ2-1	-	CASSGSGYYNEQFF	TGTGCCAGCAGCGGAAGCGGGTACTACAATGAGCAGTTCTTC
TRBV7-6	TRBD1	TRBJ2-7	-	CASSPMDRGDYGQYF	TGTGCCAGCAGCCCGATGGACAGGGGCGACTACGGGCAGTACTTC
TRBV5-4	TRBD2	TRBJ2-1	-	CASSSGTSGYNEQFF	TGTGCCAGCAGCTCCGGGACTAGCGGGTACAATGAGCAGTTCTTC
TRBV4-1	-	TRBJ2-4	-	CASSQEERGAKNIQYF	TGCGCCAGCAGCCAGGAGGAACGGGGGGCCAAAAACATTCAGTACTTC
TRBV5-5	TRBD1	TRBJ2-7	once	CASSFSQGAVYEQYF	TGTGCCAGCAGCTTTTCACAGGGGGCCGTCTACGAGCAGTACTTC
TRBV2	TRBD1	TRBJ2-1	-	CASRDNRGLYNEQFF	TGTGCCAGCAGGGATAACAGGGGGCTTTACAATGAGCAGTTCTTC
TRBV28	-	TRBJ1-2	-	CASSPQAGYTF	TGTGCCAGCAGTCCCCAAGCGGGCTACACCTTC
TRBV23-1	-	TRBJ1-2	-	CASSQSGHNYGYTF	TGCGCCAGCAGTCAATCGGGACATAACTATGGCTACACCTTC
TRBV28	TRBD1	TRBJ2-5	-	CASSFPRQGRETQYF	TGTGCCAGCAGTTTCCCCCGACAGGGTAGGGAGACCCAGTACTTC
TRBV28	TRBD2	TRBJ2-1	-	CASSFRTSGGRRNEQFF	TGTGCCAGCAGTTTCCGGACTAGCGGGGGTAGAAGGAATGAGCAGTTCTTC
TRBV28	-	TRBJ2-7	-	CASSSLRGWGSYEQYF	TGTGCCAGCAGTTCACTCAGGGGTTGGGGATCCTACGAGCAGTACTTC
TRBV20-1	-	TRBJ2-7	-	CSAMTEYEQYF	TGCAGTGCTATGACAGAATACGAGCAGTACTTC
TRBV6-1	TRBD2	TRBJ2-7	-	CASSVSGRGSYEQYF	TGTGCCAGCAGTGTTAGCGGGAGAGGGAGTTACGAGCAGTACTTC
TRBV9	TRBD2	TRBJ2-1	-	CASSPRATSGTYNEQFF	TGTGCCAGCAGCCCAAGAGCAACTAGCGGGACTTACAATGAGCAGTTCTTC
TRBV20-1	TRBD1	TRBJ1-3	-	CSPRQGNTIYF	TGCAGTCCCAGACAGGGGAACACCATATATTTT
TRBV7-2	TRBD2	TRBJ2-7	-	CASSTTGAGALYEQYF	TGTGCCAGCAGCACCACGGGTGCGGGAGCTTTGTACGAGCAGTACTTC
TRBV28	-	TRBJ2-7	-	CASWGALGYEQYF	TGTGCCAGCTGGGGAGCATTAGGTTACGAGCAGTACTTC
TRBV12-5	TRBD1	TRBJ2-1	-	CASGQGGTGKQFF	TGTGCTAGTGGTCAGGGCGGGACAGGGAAGCAGTTCTTC
TRBV30	TRBD1	TRBJ1-4	-	CAWSGAGTGYTEKLFF	TGTGCCTGGAGTGGAGCCGGGACAGGGTACACCGAAAAACTGTTTTTT
TRBV6-1	-	TRBJ1-1	-	CASSDGGSPDTTEAFF	TGTGCCAGCAGTGATGGGGGCAGCCCGGATACCACTGAAGCTTTCTTT
TRBV7-3	TRBD1	TRBJ2-7	-	CASSLGTGGSEQYF	TGTGCCAGCAGCTTAGGGACAGGGGGCTCCGAGCAGTACTTC
TRBV25-1	TRBD1	TRBJ2-6	-	CASSVQQGAGGANVLTF	TGTGCCAGCAGTGTACAACAGGGGGCGGGTGGGGCCAACGTCCTGACTTTC
TRBV28	TRBD1	TRBJ2-3	-	CASSFTGGWGTDTQYF	TGTGCCAGCAGTTTCACAGGGGGATGGGGCACAGATACGCAGTATTTT
TRBV5-1	-	TRBJ2-1	-	CASSLGGSQYNEQFF	TGCGCCAGCAGCTTGGGTGGGAGCCAGTACAATGAGCAGTTCTTC
TRBV28	-	TRBJ2-3	-	CASSPFRSGNTQYF	TGTGCCAGCAGTCCCTTCAGGTCGGGGAATACGCAGTATTTT
TRBV19	-	TRBJ2-7	-	CASKAGDEQYF	TGTGCCAGTAAGGCAGGGGACGAGCAGTACTTC
TRBV30	-	TRBJ2-7	-	CAWSRQGNEQYF	TGTGCCTGGAGTCGGCAGGGAAACGAGCAGTACTTC
TRBV28	TRBD1	TRBJ2-3	-	CASSLRGQALSTDTQYF	TGTGCCAGCAGTTTGAGGGGACAGGCCTTATCCACAGATACGCAGTATTTT
TRBV20-1	-	TRBJ2-7	-	CSAPQGYEQYF	TGCAGTGCCCCGCAGGGATACGAGCAGTACTTC
TRBV7-8	-	TRBJ2-1	-	CASSIRTFYNEQFF	TGTGCCAGCAGCATCAGGACTTTTTACAATGAGCAGTTCTTC
TRBV19	-	TRBJ2-6	-	CASNAGSGANVLTF	TGTGCCAGTAACGCGGGCTCTGGGGCCAACGTCCTGACTTTC
TRBV19	TRBD2	TRBJ2-5	-	CASTSGLGETQYF	TGTGCCAGCACTTCGGGACTAGGGGAGACCCAGTACTTC
TRBV5-1	TRBD2	TRBJ2-3	once	CASSPGTSSDTQYF	TGCGCCAGCAGCCCCGGGACTAGCTCCGATACGCAGTATTTT
TRBV27	TRBD1	TRBJ2-7	once	CASSPYSGQGSTYEQYF	TGTGCCAGCAGTCCCTACTCCGGACAGGGGAGTACCTACGAGCAGTACTTC
TRBV6-4	TRBD1	TRBJ2-2	-	CASSGTVTGELFF	TGTGCCAGCAGCGGGACAGTCACCGGGGAGCTGTTTTTT
TRBV15	TRBD2	TRBJ2-1	few	CATSTGLAGGINEQFF	TGTGCCACCAGCACGGGGCTAGCGGGAGGGATCAATGAGCAGTTCTTC
TRBV7-2	TRBD2	TRBJ2-3	-	CASSYGTSGEDTQYF	TGTGCCAGCAGCTATGGGACTAGCGGGGAAGATACGCAGTATTTT
TRBV6-6	-	TRBJ2-5	-	CASSYPSVQETQYF	TGTGCCAGCAGTTACCCGAGCGTTCAAGAGACCCAGTACTTC
TRBV28	-	TRBJ1-1	-	CASSSLGSVEAFF	TGTGCCAGCAGTTCCTTGGGCAGTGTTGAAGCTTTCTTT
TRBV11-2	-	TRBJ2-7	-	CASSLEAGLYEQYF	TGTGCCAGCAGCTTAGAGGCAGGTCTCTACGAGCAGTACTTC
TRBV4-1	TRBD2	TRBJ2-7	-	CASSQGLAGAGSYEQYF	TGCGCCAGCAGCCAAGGTCTAGCGGGAGCCGGGTCCTACGAGCAGTACTTC
TRBV4-3	TRBD2	TRBJ2-3	-	CASSQGLAFSTDTQYF	TGCGCCAGCAGCCAAGGACTAGCGTTTAGCACAGATACGCAGTATTTT
TRBV27	TRBD2	TRBJ2-7	-	CASGPFWAGGPRGEQYF	TGTGCCAGCGGCCCGTTTTGGGCGGGAGGGCCACGGGGCGAGCAGTACTTC
TRBV6-4	TRBD1	TRBJ2-1	-	CASSEAGTANYNEQFF	TGTGCCAGCAGTGAGGCCGGGACAGCAAACTACAATGAGCAGTTCTTC
TRBV19	TRBD1	TRBJ2-5	-	CASSIQDRGETQYF	TGTGCCAGTAGTATTCAGGACAGGGGAGAGACCCAGTACTTC